The rows below give T cell receptor beta chains drawn from one sample of a study of early T cells in non-severe SARS-CoV-2 infection. TCRdb re-called the 5' RACE reads through MiXCR, storing one row per CDR3 protein. The top ten hold 7.9% of the sample, which has roughly 34,000 distinct CDR3 sequences, 4.7% seen once. Sequenced input: whole blood. The receptors were gathered from an adult who was a healthcare worker with PCR-confirmed SARS-CoV-2 infection or an uninfected control (not recorded which). The CDR3 runs from the conserved cysteine through the conserved F or W. D genes are given only for firm matches.

D gene	V gene	J gene	CDR3 protein
TRBD1	TRBV7-8	TRBJ2-7	CASSLIGGQFYEQYF
-	TRBV5-5	TRBJ1-6	CASSPTEGVNSPLHF
TRBD2	TRBV12-5	TRBJ2-3	CASGGGLAVGDTQYF
-	TRBV5-1	TRBJ2-2	CASSLAAVSSNTGELFF
TRBD1	TRBV18	TRBJ1-1	CASSPRTGANTEAFF
-	TRBV5-4	TRBJ1-4	CASSFSQAEGEKLFF
-	TRBV7-2	TRBJ2-5	CASSSDLEETQYF
TRBD2	TRBV27	TRBJ2-3	CASSKRGKSTDTQYF
TRBD1	TRBV27	TRBJ1-6	CASSFSGQGWSPLHF
-	TRBV10-3	TRBJ1-1	CAIAGTQNTEAFF
-	TRBV10-3	TRBJ1-1	CAISDRGVAEAFF
-	TRBV6-6	TRBJ2-5	CASSYRDEETQYF
-	TRBV9	TRBJ1-6	CASSVGVQSPLHF
-	TRBV10-2	TRBJ2-1	CASSAGWDEQFF
-	TRBV20-1	TRBJ1-4	CSARFPKRAREKLFF
-	TRBV18	TRBJ2-7	CASSPLEGGEQYF
-	TRBV5-4	TRBJ1-1	CASSTRTGLNTEAFF
TRBD1	TRBV28	TRBJ1-2	CASSLVTGGTQRGYTF
TRBD2	TRBV29-1	TRBJ2-3	CSVGIAGGPSTDTQYF
TRBD2	TRBV6-1	TRBJ2-1	CASSLGGSGVRLGYEQFF
-	TRBV6-2/TRBV6-3	TRBJ2-7	CASSSLGARHEQYF
-	TRBV27	TRBJ1-3	CASSLGGRGSGNTIYF
-	TRBV2	TRBJ2-1	CASSGRGINEQFF
TRBD1	TRBV18	TRBJ1-6	CASSRLSGTGSLYNSPLHF
-	TRBV12-3/TRBV12-4	TRBJ1-1	CASSHRLGNTEAFF
-	TRBV7-8	TRBJ2-3	CASSLGARDTQYF
-	TRBV29-1	TRBJ2-1	CSVRGGESTIKFF
TRBD2	TRBV9	TRBJ2-1	CASSIAGGPFNEQFF
TRBD1	TRBV14	TRBJ1-1	CASSLLTGKKNTEAFF
-	TRBV3-1	TRBJ1-5	CASSQELVGNQPQHF
TRBD1	TRBV7-6	TRBJ2-7	CASSPGGQGVYEQYF
TRBD1	TRBV27	TRBJ1-2	CASAPGTGRYGYTF
-	TRBV28	TRBJ2-1	CASSLERLAYNEQFF
-	TRBV20-1	TRBJ2-3	CSAPHRQRAQYF
-	TRBV7-9	TRBJ1-4	CASSSRGGDNEKLFF
-	TRBV7-3	TRBJ2-3	CASSLHRGTQYF
-	TRBV7-8	TRBJ2-2	CASTLDATAANTGELFF
-	TRBV5-4	TRBJ2-6	CASSPRGSGANVLTF
-	TRBV20-1	TRBJ2-7	CSAGGTFDSYEQYF
TRBD1	TRBV5-1	TRBJ1-1	CASSSGQGSLGTEAFF
TRBD2	TRBV20-1	TRBJ2-1	CSARDPSGGKYNEQFF
TRBD2	TRBV5-1	TRBJ2-1	CASSFIAGEWNEQFF
-	TRBV10-2	TRBJ1-1	CASSESDGNTEAFF